This entry describes one T cell receptor (beta chain). This sample was taken from a study of blood T cell repertoires in COVID-19. Turning to the study itself: Acute and convalescent COVID-19 samples came from the United States, Italy and Spain.

Trimming shortened V by 3 bases and J by 0 bases, and 18 bases separated the two germline ends. CDR1 is MDHEN, CDR2 SYDVKM, per germline. The CDR3 runs 19 residues. In the original workflow: Reference gene primer amplification gave estimated nucleated cell counts. TCRdb's copy holds only in-frame clones and misses some; the assay was immunoSEQ multiplex PCR. The V and J calls and clone size come from that table; D and trimming were worked out from the DNA. The table lists roughly 380,000 clones, roughly 85% of them singletons. The chain recombines TRBV28 with TRBJ2-6, with D maybe TRBD1 (5 bases). Sequenced sample: peripheral blood. The source of this sequence is a woman aged 18-30 years with acute or convalescent COVID-19. DNA of the CDR3: TGTGCCAGCAGTTTGATTGCTCAGGGAAACCCCTCTGGGGCCAACGTCCTGACTTTC. Translating it yields CASSLIAQGNPSGANVLTF.